These T cell receptor beta chains were read from a single sample in a study of beta chain features in type 1 diabetes. TCRdb keeps only in-frame clones here, not all; method: immunoSEQ multiplex PCR. The sample has about 180,000 clones; approximately 8.1% are singletons. The sequenced sample consisted of central memory CD4+ T cells from blood. The receptors come from a woman in her thirties or forties with type 1 diabetes. The CDR3 runs from the conserved cysteine through the conserved F or W. The D gene is left open where the match is weak. Clone size is stated in some rows and not others, as once, few, many or a class when expanded.

j_gene,v_gene,d_gene,abundance,CDR3nt,CDR3aa
TRBJ1-1,TRBV5-1,TRBD1,-,TGCGCCAGCAGAATTACAGGGGACGAAGCTTTCTTT,CASRITGDEAFF
TRBJ1-1,TRBV11-2,-,once,TGTGCCAGCAGCGCGGCGACGGAAGCTTTCTTT,CASSAATEAFF
TRBJ2-1,TRBV5-4,TRBD2,few,TGTGCCAGCAGCTTGGTTAGCGGGAGGGCCAATGAGCAGTTCTTC,CASSLVSGRANEQFF
TRBJ2-7,TRBV18,-,few,TGTGCCAGCTCACCGGACAGCGAGCAGTACTTC,CASSPDSEQYF
TRBJ2-7,TRBV7-2,TRBD2,-,TGTGCCAGCAGCTTTGGACTAGCGGACGGAGAGCAGTACTTC,CASSFGLADGEQYF
TRBJ2-1,TRBV28,TRBD1,few,TGTGCCAGCAGTCCGTTTTTACAGGGGAGCTCCTACAATGAGCAGTTCTTC,CASSPFLQGSSYNEQFF
TRBJ1-2,TRBV5-1,TRBD1,few,TGCGCCAGCAGCGGAAACAGGGGGCGAGGCTACACCTTC,CASSGNRGRGYTF
TRBJ2-3,TRBV21-1,-,few,TGTGCCAGCAGATCTAGAACTAGCGGCATCGCGGATACGCAGTATTTT,CASRSRTSGIADTQYF
TRBJ2-5,TRBV5-1,TRBD1,-,TGCGCCAGCAGCTTTCCGTCTCGAGTTGGGGGTGGGTCTCGACAGGGCGAAGAGACCCAGTACTTC,CASSFPSRVGGGSRQGEETQYF
TRBJ1-3,TRBV7-2,TRBD1,few,TGTGCCAGCAGCTTAGGGGGACAGGGGGTATCTGGAAACACCATATATTTT,CASSLGGQGVSGNTIYF
TRBJ1-2,TRBV4-3,-,few,TGCGCCAGCAGCCAAGATTTAGTCTATGGCTACACCTTC,CASSQDLVYGYTF
TRBJ2-2,TRBV5-1,TRBD2,-,TGCGCCAGCAGCGCTAGCGGTCCATACACCGGGGAGCTGTTTTTT,CASSASGPYTGELFF
TRBJ2-1,TRBV30,TRBD1,-,TGTGCCTGGAGAAGACAGGGAGTGACCAATGAGCAGTTCTTC,CAWRRQGVTNEQFF
TRBJ2-7,TRBV7-9,-,-,TGTGCCAGCAGTCCGGACAGAGAGCAGTACTTC,CASSPDREQYF
TRBJ1-1,TRBV7-3,-,few,TGTGCCAGCAGCTTTTTGGCGGGCACTGAAGCTTTCTTT,CASSFLAGTEAFF
TRBJ2-1,TRBV12-5,-,-,TGTGCTAGTGGTTCAGACGGGATCTACAATGAGCAGTTCTTC,CASGSDGIYNEQFF
TRBJ1-1,TRBV5-1,-,-,TGCGCCAGCAGCTTCAACAGGCCCGGGGGAAACACTGAAGCTTTCTTT,CASSFNRPGGNTEAFF
TRBJ2-1,TRBV7-2,TRBD1,few,TGTGCCAGCAGCCCACAGGGGGGATACGATGAGCAGTTCTTC,CASSPQGGYDEQFF
TRBJ2-3,TRBV9,TRBD2,few,TGTGCCAGCAGCGATAGGACTAGCGGGAGGGATACGCAGTATTTT,CASSDRTSGRDTQYF
TRBJ1-5,TRBV28,TRBD1,-,TGTGCCAGCAGCACCGGACAGGGGGGGAATCAGCCCCAGCATTTT,CASSTGQGGNQPQHF
TRBJ2-2,TRBV28,-,-,TGTGCCAGCCTTAGTCCCGGGGAGCTGTTTTTT,CASLSPGELFF
TRBJ2-7,TRBV7-2,TRBD2,few,TGTGCCAGCAGCCCCGGGGGGGAGCTCTACGAGCAGTACTTC,CASSPGGELYEQYF
TRBJ2-4,TRBV20-1,-,-,TGCAGTGCTACCAGGGTGGACATTCAGTACTTC,CSATRVDIQYF
TRBJ2-6,TRBV7-3,-,few,TGTGCCAGCGGTTCAGGACTCTCTGGGGCCAACGTCCTGACTTTC,CASGSGLSGANVLTF
TRBJ1-2,TRBV7-2,TRBD1,-,TGTGCCAGCAGCTTACGGACAGGGAGTCAGTATGGCTACACCTTC,CASSLRTGSQYGYTF
TRBJ1-2,TRBV2,TRBD1,many,TGTGCCAGCAGTGACCGACAGGGGGCCGGTGGCTACACCTTC,CASSDRQGAGGYTF
TRBJ2-7,TRBV2,-,-,TGTGCCAGCAGTGAAGGTGGCAGCTCCTACGAGCAGTACTTC,CASSEGGSSYEQYF
TRBJ1-5,TRBV19,-,few,TGTGCCAGTAGGAATGTGCAGGGCTATCAGCCCCAGCATTTT,CASRNVQGYQPQHF
TRBJ1-5,TRBV5-5,-,-,TGTGCCAGCAGCTTGGAACCTTCTACCCAGCATTTT,CASSLEPSTQHF
TRBJ2-3,TRBV7-9,TRBD2,few,TGTGCCAGCAGCTTCGGGACTAGCGACACAGATACGCAGTATTTT,CASSFGTSDTDTQYF
TRBJ2-5,TRBV5-4,TRBD2,-,TGTGCCAGCCGGACACGGGGGGGTTCAGAGACCCAGTACTTC,CASRTRGGSETQYF
TRBJ2-2,TRBV29-1,-,few,TGCAGCGTTCTAGCGCCCGGGGAGCTGTTTTTT,CSVLAPGELFF
TRBJ2-1,TRBV5-4,-,-,TGTGCCAGCAGCTTTGGAAGGGGCTATGAGCAGTTCTTC,CASSFGRGYEQFF
TRBJ1-6,TRBV18,-,few,TGTGCCAGCTCATCTTCCGGGTCCCCCCTCCACTTT,CASSSSGSPLHF
TRBJ2-2,TRBV7-8,-,-,TGTGCCAGCAGCGCCGGTGGGGAGCTGTTTTTT,CASSAGGELFF
TRBJ2-2,TRBV10-3,TRBD2,-,TGTGCCATCAGTACGGGACTAGCGGGACCTAACACCGGGGAGCTGTTTTTT,CAISTGLAGPNTGELFF
TRBJ1-1,TRBV30,TRBD1,-,TGTGCCTGGAATAGACAGGGTGAAGCTTTCTTT,CAWNRQGEAFF
TRBJ2-7,TRBV28,TRBD1,-,TGTGCCAGCACTTTAGGGGGCGCGAAATCCTACGAGCAGTACTTC,CASTLGGAKSYEQYF
TRBJ1-6,TRBV4-3,-,few,TGCGCCAGCAGCCAAGAAGCAGGGGCAGTTGATTCACCCCTCCACTTT,CASSQEAGAVDSPLHF
TRBJ2-1,TRBV6-5,TRBD2,-,TGTGCCAGCAGTTCGCAGACTAGCGGGGGGACCAATGAGCAGTTCTTC,CASSSQTSGGTNEQFF
TRBJ2-7,TRBV5-4,TRBD2,-,TGTGCCAGCAGCTCGAAGCGGGAGGGCCTAAACGAGCAGTACTTC,CASSSKREGLNEQYF
TRBJ2-5,TRBV27,-,-,TGTGCCAGCAGTTTAAGCGGTTCCCAGACCCAGTACTTC,CASSLSGSQTQYF
TRBJ1-5,TRBV7-9,TRBD1,many,TGTGCCAGCAGCTTGAATGACAGGGGGAGCAATCAGCCCCAGCATTTT,CASSLNDRGSNQPQHF
TRBJ2-6,TRBV5-1,-,few,TGCGCCAGCAGCTTATCGGAACTGGGGAGGGGGGCCAACGTCCTGACTTTC,CASSLSELGRGANVLTF
TRBJ1-2,TRBV7-8,-,few,TGTGCCAGCAGCAATTCTAACTCGGATGGCTACACCTTC,CASSNSNSDGYTF
TRBJ1-1,TRBV7-8,-,-,TGTGCCAGCAGCTTACGGACAGCCGATTTTGAAGCTTTCTTT,CASSLRTADFEAFF
TRBJ2-2,TRBV5-6,-,-,TGTGCCAGCAGTTACGCCCGGGCCGGGGAGCTGTTTTTT,CASSYARAGELFF
TRBJ2-7,TRBV29-1,TRBD1,many,TGCAGCGGGGGACAGGGGCTTACCTACGAGCAGTACTTC,CSGGQGLTYEQYF
TRBJ2-1,TRBV18,TRBD2,few,TGTGCCAGCTCACCAAGAGCGGGACTAGCGGGAGCGAATGAGCAGTTCTTC,CASSPRAGLAGANEQFF
TRBJ1-6,TRBV10-2,-,few,TGCGCCAGCAGTGGGTACAGGGTTCAGGGTTCACCCCTCCACTTT,CASSGYRVQGSPLHF
TRBJ2-1,TRBV29-1,-,-,TGCAGCGTTGTGCTAGGGGCCTACAATGAGCAGTTCTTC,CSVVLGAYNEQFF
TRBJ2-1,TRBV9,-,-,TGTGCCAGCAGCGTAGTCAATAGCTACAATGAGCAGTTCTTC,CASSVVNSYNEQFF
TRBJ2-7,TRBV14,-,-,TGTGCCAGCAGCCAAGATCTTGTAAACGAGCAGTACTTC,CASSQDLVNEQYF
TRBJ2-7,TRBV9,TRBD2,-,TGTGCCAGCAGCCCGAGCCCTGGACTAGCGGGAAGCGAGCAGTACTTC,CASSPSPGLAGSEQYF
TRBJ2-3,TRBV2,-,-,TGTGCCAGCAGTGGACAGGACACAGATACGCAGTATTTT,CASSGQDTDTQYF